The T cell receptor (beta chain) under discussion was sequenced for a study of tumor and adjacent non-tumor tissue in lung cancer. Study details: Each sample yielded 4 million to 5 million productive TCRbeta reads on average. Whole-study results and caveats: In normal lung, the top 100 clones were significantly more dominant than in tumor.

The length of the CDR3 is 12 residues. CDR1 is LGHNT and CDR2 is FRNRAP in the germline V gene. For this clonotype: What it recognizes is unknown. At one end, the junction sequence differs from germline, possibly due to a read error.

No cell sorting was done before RNA was extracted from the tissue. The library came from three nested PCR rounds adapted from ARM-PCR protocols. Using its own MiXCR run on the multiplex PCR reads, TCRdb lists one record per CDR3 protein. The sample holds about 75,000 distinct CDR3 sequences, around 77% seen once. Sequenced sample: lung tumor tissue. The rearrangement links TRBV12-5 to TRBJ1-1, with 9 positions matching TRBD1. The clonotype was recovered from a woman in her forties or fifties with non-small cell lung cancer. CDR3 sequence: CVSGLGQGEVFF. CDR3 DNA: TGTGTTAGTGGTTTGGGACAGGGCGAAGTTTTCTTT.